A single sample is the source of the 32 T cell receptor beta chains below, sequenced in a study of identical twins. TCRdb passed the 5' RACE reads through MiXCR, listing each CDR3 protein once. The top ten clones hold roughly 3.7% of a sample with hundreds of thousands of distinct CDR3 sequences, approximately 7% of them seen once. These same data were also listed under a study on yellow fever vaccine responses in identical twins.

The sample was memory (CD45RO+) T cells sorted from blood. These receptors were taken from a woman between 18 and 30 years old in good health.

This clonotype was counted between two and nine times. The chain employs TRBV6-5 and TRBJ2-5, with D perhaps assigned TRBD1 or TRBD2 (5 bases each). Trimming pared 7 bases from V and 0 bases from J, leaving 24 bases between. Germline V lookup: CDR1 MNHEY, CDR2 SVGAGI. This CDR3 is 18 amino acids long. This CDR3 reads CASNPSPGARGYQETQYF. The CDR3 nucleotides read TGTGCCAGCAACCCATCCCCCGGGGCACGAGGGTACCAAGAGACCCAGTACTTC.

This clonotype was recorded a few times. The CDR3 sequence: CASRRGTGNTEAFF. The CDR3 region has the DNA TGCGCCAGCAGAAGAGGGACAGGGAACACTGAAGCTTTCTTT. The chain links TRBV10-2 to TRBJ1-1; 8 bases are a match to TRBD1. This CDR3 region has 14 residues. V trimming: 6 bases; J trimming: 1 base; junction bases outside the gene matches: 4. Per germline, CDR1 WSHSY and CDR2 SAAADI.

The chain recombines TRBV20-1 with TRBJ2-3; D is ambiguous. Between the trimmed V and J ends, which lost 5 bases and 2 bases, there was a span of 8 bases. This CDR3 is built from 12 residues. Germline V CDR1 and CDR2: DFQATT, SNEGSKA (reference sequence). The CDR3 loop is CSAPFFTDTQYF. The CDR3 DNA reads TGCAGTGCTCCCTTTTTCACAGATACGCAGTATTTT.

The J gene is TRBJ1-2, the V gene TRBV20-1; D is possibly TRBD1 (5 bases). Germline CDR1 and CDR2: DFQATT and SNEGSKA (reference sequence). The CDR3 is 14 residues long. V was cut by 3 bases and J by 4 bases, with 15 bases left in between. In nucleotides, the CDR3 is TGCAGTGCTAGCGAGGGGACCCCTGGCTATGGCTACACCTTC. Its translation is CSASEGTPGYGYTF.

The rearrangement joins TRBV24-1 to TRBJ2-7, with 8 bases matching TRBD2. The CDR3 is 15 residues long. V gave up 7 bases and J gave up 7 bases; unmatched junction bases: 14. The germline CDR1 and CDR2 sequences are KGHDR and SFDVKD. This CDR3 reads CATSPITGTRSEQYV. As DNA, the CDR3 is TGTGCCACCAGCCCTATCACGGGGACTAGGAGTGAGCAGTACGTC.

This chain connects TRBV10-3 to TRBJ2-5; TRBD1 matches at 7 bases. V lost 4 bases, J lost 2 bases, and 10 bases stayed unmatched. The CDR3 has 16 amino acids. Germline lookup yields CDR1 ENHRY and CDR2 SYGVKD. CDR3 residues: CAISVGTAPSQETQYF. The CDR3 nucleotides are TGTGCCATCAGTGTAGGGACAGCGCCCTCGCAAGAGACCCAGTACTTC.

This clonotype was found many times. The chain couples TRBV27 to TRBJ2-3; TRBD1 aligns across 10 bases. This CDR3 spans 16 amino acids. J was trimmed by 0 bases and V by 6 bases; bases with no gene match: 6. Germline lookup yields CDR1 MNHEY and CDR2 SMNVEV (reference sequence). The CDR3 DNA reads TGTGCCAGCAGGAGAGGGGACAGGGGAAGCACAGATACGCAGTATTTT. Protein product: CASRRGDRGSTDTQYF.

V gene TRBV6-1 combines with J gene TRBJ2-7, with D maybe TRBD1 (6 bases). There are 16 residues in the CDR3. V lost 2 bases and J lost 3, with 17 bases in between. CDR1 MNHNS and CDR2 SASEGT come from the germline V gene. This CDR3 is CASSERTPRTDYEQYV. CDR3 bases: TGTGCCAGCAGTGAACGAACTCCTAGGACAGACTACGAGCAGTACGTC.

The sample holds many counts of this clonotype. The chain joins TRBV20-1 to TRBJ1-1; a possible D gene is TRBD1 (5 bases). CDR3 length equals 14 residues. The germline V gene encodes CDR1 DFQATT and CDR2 SNEGSKA (reference sequence). The V end was cut by 0 bases, the J end by 1 base, with 9 bases between. CDR3 DNA: TGCAGTGCTAGAGAACCAGGGACGAACACTGAAGCTTTCTTT. Protein sequence: CSAREPGTNTEAFF.

This clonotype was seen ten or more times. The chain employs TRBV7-9 and TRBJ1-1; D gene unclear. The CDR3 runs to 15 residues. The germline gives CDR1 SEHNR, CDR2 FQNEAQ (reference sequence). V lost 3 bases and J lost 3, with 14 bases in between. The CDR3 loop reads CASSFRPPQDTEAFF. The DNA of the CDR3 is TGTGCCAGCAGCTTCCGCCCCCCACAAGACACTGAAGCTTTCTTT.

The rearrangement links TRBV4-1 to TRBJ1-1; D unresolved. The CDR3 is 13 amino acids. CDR1 and CDR2 from the germline V gene are MGHRA and YSYEKL. The ends were cut back, 1 base at V and 8 bases at J, with 11 bases in the middle. CDR3 bases: TGCGCCAGCAGCCAAGGTCCAGGCCTGGAAGCTTTCTTT. Translated, it gives CASSQGPGLEAFF.

There are a few counts of this clonotype. J is TRBJ2-2 and V is TRBV2; 10 positions match TRBD2. V trimming: 6 bases; J trimming: 4 bases; junction bases outside the gene matches: 8. Germline V CDR1 and CDR2: SNHLY, FYNNEI. This CDR3 is built from 16 residues. CDR3 in amino acids: CASRKSGGAATGELFF. For the CDR3, the DNA is TGTGCCAGCAGAAAAAGCGGGGGGGCTGCCACCGGGGAGCTGTTTTTT. Combining the CDR3 with reference TRBV2 and TRBJ2-2 gives the whole variable domain EPEVTQTPSHQVTQMGQEVILRCVPISNHLYFYWYRQILGQKVEFLVSFYNNEISEKSEIFDDQFSVERPDGSNFTLKIRSTKLEDSAMYFCASRKSGGAATGELFFGEGSRLTVL.

This clonotype was picked up many times. The chain employs TRBV5-1 and TRBJ1-2; no clear D gene. The CDR3 is made up of 13 amino acids. Trimming stripped 1 base from V and 5 bases from J, with 9 bases between. Germline CDR1 is SGHRS and CDR2 is YFSETQ. CDR3 sequence reads: CASSLPGPYGYTF. The CDR3 DNA is TGCGCCAGCAGCTTGCCCGGACCATATGGCTACACCTTC.

The chain has TRBV7-7 and TRBJ2-5, with D perhaps TRBD2 (5 bases). This CDR3 comprises 13 residues. V lost 5 bases to trimming and J lost 7 bases, with 14 bases between them. Per germline, CDR1 SSHAT and CDR2 FNYEAQ (reference sequence). CDR3 loop: CASSPDWAGTQYF. CDR3 sequence (DNA): TGTGCCAGCAGCCCGGACTGGGCGGGGACCCAGTACTTC. The complete variable domain, with remaining parts taken from reference TRBV7-7 and TRBJ2-5, reads GAGVSQSPRYKVTKRGQDVTLRCDPISSHATLYWYQQALGQGPEFLTYFNYEAQPDKSGLPSDRFSAERPEGSISTLTIQRTEQRDSAMYRCASSPDWAGTQYFGPGTRLLVL.

CDR3 sequence: CASSSGQGNYEQYV. The DNA of the CDR3 is TGTGCCAGCAGTTCCGGACAGGGGAATTACGAGCAGTACGTC. The rearrangement links TRBV27 to TRBJ2-7, with 9 bases fitting TRBD1. The germline CDR1 and CDR2 sequences are MNHEY and SMNVEV (reference sequence). V lost 4 bases to trimming and J lost 4 bases; unmatched junction nucleotides: 5. CDR3 length: 14 amino acids.

This clonotype was recorded at least ten times. The chain recombines TRBV2 with TRBJ1-2; D not certain. The CDR3 has 14 amino acids. The germline CDR1 and CDR2 sequences are SNHLY and FYNNEI. V gave up 2 bases and J gave up 4 bases, with 11 bases separating them. The CDR3 region is CASSESVGGYGYTF. The CDR3 region has the DNA TGTGCCAGCAGTGAATCGGTGGGCGGCTATGGCTACACCTTC.

This clonotype was seen many times. This chain links TRBV9 with TRBJ2-1; D remains ambiguous. Germline V gene lookup returns CDR1 SGDLS and CDR2 YYNGEE. The CDR3 consists of 12 residues. The germline V and J ends were trimmed by 4 bases and 5 bases, with 7 bases remaining between them. The CDR3 DNA is TGTGCCAGCAGCATGTCGGACAATGAGCAGTTCTTC. As protein: CASSMSDNEQFF.

V and J are TRBV4-1 and TRBJ1-2; D is ambiguous. CDR3 length: 16 amino acids. Looked up from germline, CDR1 is MGHRA and CDR2 is YSYEKL. V was shortened by 3 bases and J by 0 bases, with 14 bases between the two germline ends. The chain's CDR3 is CASSQDSLATNYGYTF. The CDR3 DNA reads as TGCGCCAGCAGCCAGGATTCGTTAGCCACTAACTATGGCTACACCTTC.

This clonotype was observed many times. The chain has TRBV7-9 and TRBJ2-2; D not certain. Germline V CDR1 and CDR2: SEHNR, FQNEAQ (reference sequence). V gave up 3 bases and J gave up 4 bases, with 15 bases separating them. The length of the CDR3 is 16 residues. CDR3 coding DNA: TGTGCCAGCAGCTTTTGGCTAACGGGCGGCACCGGGGAGCTGTTTTTT. It translates to CASSFWLTGGTGELFF. Combining the CDR3 with reference TRBV7-9 and TRBJ2-2 gives the whole variable domain DTGVSQNPRHKITKRGQNVTFRCDPISEHNRLYWYRQTLGQGPEFLTYFQNEAQLEKSRLLSDRFSAERPKGSFSTLEIQRTEQGDSAMYLCASSFWLTGGTGELFFGEGSRLTVL.

This clonotype was seen a few times. The CDR3 here is CASSQDSRGGNSPLHF. The CDR3, as DNA: TGCGCCAGCAGCCAAGACTCGAGGGGTGGAAATTCACCCCTCCACTTT. The V and J genes are TRBV4-1 and TRBJ1-6; a weak D match, TRBD1 (5 bases). This CDR3 contains 16 residues. Per germline, CDR1 MGHRA and CDR2 YSYEKL. V lost 0 bases and J 7 bases, leaving 13 bases between the germline ends.

Only a few counts were recorded for this clonotype. V is TRBV5-6 and J is TRBJ2-6; D not certain. Trimming removed 4 bases at V and 2 bases at J, with 7 bases between. This CDR3 region has 14 residues. Germline loops: CDR1 SGHDT, CDR2 YYEEEE. The CDR3: CASSADTGANVLTF. The DNA of the CDR3 is TGTGCCAGCAGCGCCGACACTGGGGCCAACGTCCTGACTTTC.

This chain connects TRBV28 to TRBJ2-4; 12 bases map to TRBD1. The CDR3 runs to 15 residues. With V trimmed by 6 bases and J by 1 base, 1 base remained unmatched. Germline loops: CDR1 MDHEN, CDR2 SYDVKM. CDR3 sequence: CASRGQGAAKNIQYF. CDR3 DNA: TGTGCCAGCAGGGGACAGGGGGCCGCCAAAAACATTCAGTACTTC.

The chain employs TRBV6-1 and TRBJ2-7; TRBD1 matches at 8 bases. The J segment lost 3 bases and the V segment lost 5 bases, leaving 9 bases of the junction unmatched. This CDR3 spans 15 amino acids. Germline V lookup: CDR1 MNHNS, CDR2 SASEGT. The CDR3 DNA reads TGTGCCAGCAGTACCGGACAGGGAAGTATCTACGAGCAGTACGTC. This gives the protein CASSTGQGSIYEQYV.

The chain has TRBV28 and TRBJ1-6; D uncertain. CDR3 length: 15 amino acids. Between the trimmed V and J ends, which lost 8 bases and 0 bases, there was a span of 11 bases. Germline V gives CDR1 MDHEN, CDR2 SYDVKM. The CDR3 sequence is CASVPSSSYNSPLHF. CDR3 sequence (DNA): TGTGCCAGCGTCCCATCGAGCTCCTATAATTCACCCCTCCACTTT.

This chain links TRBV18 with TRBJ2-5; D not resolved. Germline-derived CDR1 and CDR2 are KGHSH and LQKENI. V was clipped by 4 bases and J by 2 bases, with 17 bases between them. The length of the CDR3 is 16 residues. The CDR3 DNA sequence: TGTGCCAGCTCACGAAACTCTATAGGAAAACAAGAGACCCAGTACTTC. Translating gives CASSRNSIGKQETQYF.

This clonotype was detected only a few times. This chain joins TRBV11-2 and TRBJ2-2, with D perhaps matching TRBD2 (6 bases). The CDR3 runs to 15 residues. Per germline, CDR1 SGHAT and CDR2 FQNNGV. V was pared by 5 bases and J by 0 bases, with 10 bases between. This CDR3 reads CASSPDYANTGELFF. CDR3 in DNA: TGTGCCAGCAGCCCGGACTACGCGAACACCGGGGAGCTGTTTTTT.

This clonotype was seen only a few times. V is TRBV7-6 and J is TRBJ2-1, with a possible D match to TRBD2 (5 bases). CDR3 size: 18 residues. Germline CDR1 reads SGHVS; CDR2 reads FNYEAQ. Trimming took off 4 bases at V and 5 bases at J, with 24 bases between the two ends. The CDR3 sequence is CASSSPRLAKPSNNEQFF. The CDR3 bases are TGTGCCAGCAGCTCCCCGAGGTTAGCGAAGCCCTCAAACAATGAGCAGTTCTTC.

Ten or more counts support this clonotype. Compared with germline, one end of the junction differs, possibly owing to a read error. The rearrangement links TRBV12-3 or TRBV12-4 to TRBJ1-1, with D unresolved. The CDR3 consists of 12 residues. The DNA for the CDR3 is TGTGCCAGCAGTCTAGCACCCGTGATTGCTTTCTTT. Amino acid sequence: CASSLAPVIAFF.

The V and J genes are TRBV20-1 and TRBJ2-1; 11 bases map to TRBD2. The CDR3 spans 17 residues. Germline V CDR1 and CDR2: DFQATT, SNEGSKA (reference sequence). The V gene end was trimmed by 0 bases and the J gene end by 3 bases; junction bases not matched to a gene: 7. CDR3 sequence reads: CSARDQTSGSFYNEQFF. CDR3 DNA sequence: TGCAGTGCTAGAGACCAAACTAGCGGGAGCTTCTACAATGAGCAGTTCTTC.

There are a few counts of this clonotype. V and J are TRBV15 and TRBJ2-2; D perhaps matches TRBD1 (6 bases). The germline V gene has CDR1 LNHNV and CDR2 YYDKDF (reference sequence). The V gene lost 5 bases and the J gene lost 4 bases, with 17 bases spanning the gap. The CDR3 is 16 amino acids. CDR3 protein: CATSGYLRGSTGELFF. In DNA, the CDR3 is TGTGCCACCAGCGGATACCTCAGGGGTAGCACCGGGGAGCTGTTTTTT.

This clonotype was recorded at least ten times. This chain links TRBV18 with TRBJ2-5; 7 nucleotides agree with TRBD2. Germline lookup yields CDR1 KGHSH and CDR2 LQKENI. The CDR3 is 16 amino acids. V shed 1 base, J shed 0 bases, and the junction held 5 bases outside the gene matches. The CDR3 sequence: CASSPLGGMYQETQYF. DNA of the CDR3: TGTGCCAGCTCACCACTGGGGGGGATGTACCAAGAGACCCAGTACTTC.

This clonotype showed up just a few times. The J gene is TRBJ1-5, the V gene TRBV6-1; D is uncertain. Germline assignment: CDR1 MNHNS and CDR2 SASEGT. The V end was cut by 7 bases, the J end by 5 bases, with 12 bases between. CDR3 length: 13 residues. The CDR3 protein is CASNKGLDQPQHF. The CDR3 region has the DNA TGTGCCAGCAATAAAGGGTTGGATCAGCCCCAGCATTTT.